This T cell receptor (beta chain) originates from a study of T cell responses to AZD1222 COVID-19 vaccine. Regarding the study as a whole: Close to half of all spike-specific TCRs reportedly target regions of the variants that are unmutated. The donor group comprised mostly white British people and more females; the analysis possibly underestimated clonal diversity.

The CDR3 is 15 residues long. Trimming stripped 0 bases from V and 4 bases from J, with 13 bases between. CDR1 is SGHDT and CDR2 is YYEEEE in the germline V gene. Some clones are missing from TCRdb's copy, which holds only in-frame ones; the method was immunoSEQ multiplex PCR. The table includes about 46,000 clones, 70% to 90% detected once. This clone was observed a few times. The antigen remains undetermined. The chain carries TRBV5-6 and TRBJ1-2; D may be TRBD1 (5 bases). This sequence was found in an adult who received the AZD1222 COVID-19 vaccine. The source was peripheral blood, collected 28 days after the second AZD1222 dose. As DNA, the CDR3 is TGTGCCAGCAGCTTGGTTTCAGGGAGCATCTATGGCTACACCTTC. Residues: CASSLVSGSIYGYTF.